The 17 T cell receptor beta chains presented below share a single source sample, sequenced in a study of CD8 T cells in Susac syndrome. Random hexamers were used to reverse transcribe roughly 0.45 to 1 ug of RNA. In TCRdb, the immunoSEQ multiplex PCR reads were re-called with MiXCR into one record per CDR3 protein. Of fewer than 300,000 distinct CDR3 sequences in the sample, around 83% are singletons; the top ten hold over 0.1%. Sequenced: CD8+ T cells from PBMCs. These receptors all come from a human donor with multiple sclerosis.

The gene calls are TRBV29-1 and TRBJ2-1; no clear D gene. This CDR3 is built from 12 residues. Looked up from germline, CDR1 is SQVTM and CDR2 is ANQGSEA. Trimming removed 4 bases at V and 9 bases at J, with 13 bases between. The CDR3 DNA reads TGCAGCGTTGCCCCGGTGCGTGGTGAGCAGTTCTTC. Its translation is CSVAPVRGEQFF.

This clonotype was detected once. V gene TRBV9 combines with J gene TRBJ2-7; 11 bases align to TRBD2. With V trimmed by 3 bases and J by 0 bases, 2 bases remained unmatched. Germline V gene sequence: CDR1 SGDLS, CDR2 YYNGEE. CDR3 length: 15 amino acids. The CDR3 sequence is CASSGGTSGSYEQYF. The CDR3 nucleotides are TGTGCCAGCAGCGGGGGGACTAGCGGCTCCTACGAGCAGTACTTC.

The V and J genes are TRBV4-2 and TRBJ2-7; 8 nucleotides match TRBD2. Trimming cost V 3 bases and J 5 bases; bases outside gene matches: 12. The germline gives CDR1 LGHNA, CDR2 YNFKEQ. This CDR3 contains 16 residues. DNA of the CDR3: TGTGCCAGCAGCCATATTTTAGCGGGGTCTGGAGACGAGCAGTACTTC. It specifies CASSHILAGSGDEQYF.

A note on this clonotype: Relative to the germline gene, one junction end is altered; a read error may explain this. The CDR3 nucleotides read TGTGCCAGCAGCGGGACTAGCGGGGAGTCGGTCCCCCCCGGGGAGCTGCTTTTT. It specifies CASSGTSGESVPPGELLF. The rearrangement links TRBV7-3 to TRBJ2-2; TRBD2 matches 13 bases. The CDR3 contains 18 residues. Germline values: CDR1 SGHTA, CDR2 FQGTGA.

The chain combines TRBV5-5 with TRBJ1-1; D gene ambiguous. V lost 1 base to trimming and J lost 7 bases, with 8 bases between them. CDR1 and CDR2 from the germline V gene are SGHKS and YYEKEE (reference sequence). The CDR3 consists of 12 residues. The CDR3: CASSLRRIEAFF. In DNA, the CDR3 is TGTGCCAGCAGCTTGAGGCGGATTGAAGCTTTCTTT.

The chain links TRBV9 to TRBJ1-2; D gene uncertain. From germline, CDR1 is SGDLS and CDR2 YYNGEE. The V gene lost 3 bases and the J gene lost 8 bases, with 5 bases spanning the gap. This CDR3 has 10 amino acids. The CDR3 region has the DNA TGTGCCAGCAGCGGGTCCGGCTACACCTTC. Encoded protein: CASSGSGYTF.

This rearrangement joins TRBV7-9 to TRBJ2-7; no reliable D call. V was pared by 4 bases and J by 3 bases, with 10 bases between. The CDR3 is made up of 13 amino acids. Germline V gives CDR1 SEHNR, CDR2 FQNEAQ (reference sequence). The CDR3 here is CASSYPANYEQYF. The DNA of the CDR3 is TGTGCCAGCAGCTACCCAGCGAACTACGAGCAGTACTTC.

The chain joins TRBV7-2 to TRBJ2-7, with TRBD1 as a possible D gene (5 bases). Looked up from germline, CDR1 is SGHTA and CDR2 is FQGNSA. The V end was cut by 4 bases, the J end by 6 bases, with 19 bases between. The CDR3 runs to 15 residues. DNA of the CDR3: TGTGCCAGCAGCTCCTATCTTAGGGGTGGGATCGAGCAGTACTTC. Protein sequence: CASSSYLRGGIEQYF.

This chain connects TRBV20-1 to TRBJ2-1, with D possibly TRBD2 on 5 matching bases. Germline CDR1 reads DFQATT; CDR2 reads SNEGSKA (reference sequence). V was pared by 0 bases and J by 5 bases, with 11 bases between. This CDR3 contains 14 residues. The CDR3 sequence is CSARDLRVNNEQFF. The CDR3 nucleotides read TGCAGTGCTAGAGATCTGCGGGTAAACAATGAGCAGTTCTTC.

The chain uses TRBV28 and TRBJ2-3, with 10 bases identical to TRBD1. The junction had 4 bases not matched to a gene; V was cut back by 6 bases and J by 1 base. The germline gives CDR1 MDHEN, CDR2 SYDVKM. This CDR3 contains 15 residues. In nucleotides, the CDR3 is TGTGCCAGCAGCTTGGGACAGGGGCGCACAGATACGCAGTATTTT. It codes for CASSLGQGRTDTQYF.

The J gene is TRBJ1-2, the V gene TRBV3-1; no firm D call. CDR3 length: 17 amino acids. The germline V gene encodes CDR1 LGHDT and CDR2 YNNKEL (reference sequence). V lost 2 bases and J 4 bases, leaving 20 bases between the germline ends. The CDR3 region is CASSQLVLGANIYGYTF. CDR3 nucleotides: TGTGCCAGCAGCCAACTAGTTTTAGGCGCCAACATCTATGGCTACACCTTC.

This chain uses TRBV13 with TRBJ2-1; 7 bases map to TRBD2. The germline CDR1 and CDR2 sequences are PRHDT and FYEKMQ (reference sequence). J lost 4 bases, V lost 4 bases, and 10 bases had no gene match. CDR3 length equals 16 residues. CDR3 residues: CASSSSSEGGYNEQFF. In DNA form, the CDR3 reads TGTGCCAGCAGCTCTTCTTCTGAGGGAGGGTACAATGAGCAGTTCTTC.

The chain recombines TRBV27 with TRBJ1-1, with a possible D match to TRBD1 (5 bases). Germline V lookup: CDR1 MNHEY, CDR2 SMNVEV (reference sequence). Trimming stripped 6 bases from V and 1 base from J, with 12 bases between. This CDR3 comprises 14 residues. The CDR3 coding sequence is TGTGCCAGCAGATCTGGGGGAGGGAACACTGAAGCTTTCTTT. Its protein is CASRSGGGNTEAFF.

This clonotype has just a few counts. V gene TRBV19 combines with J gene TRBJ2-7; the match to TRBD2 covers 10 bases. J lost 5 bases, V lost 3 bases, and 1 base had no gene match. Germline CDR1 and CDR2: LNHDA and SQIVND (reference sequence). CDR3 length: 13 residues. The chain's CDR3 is CASSIGLADEQYF. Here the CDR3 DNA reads TGTGCCAGTAGTATCGGACTAGCGGACGAGCAGTACTTC. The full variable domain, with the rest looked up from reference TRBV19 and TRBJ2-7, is DGGITQSPKYLFRKEGQNVTLSCEQNLNHDAMYWYRQDPGQGLRLIYYSQIVNDFQKGDIAEGYSVSREKKESFPLTVTSAQKNPTAFYLCASSIGLADEQYFGPGTRLTVT.

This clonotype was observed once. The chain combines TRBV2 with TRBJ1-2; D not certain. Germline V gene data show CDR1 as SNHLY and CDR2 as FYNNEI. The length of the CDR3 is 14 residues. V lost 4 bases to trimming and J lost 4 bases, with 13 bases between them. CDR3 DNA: TGTGCCAGCAGTGGAGGAAATGCGGTCTATGGCTACACCTTC. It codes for CASSGGNAVYGYTF.

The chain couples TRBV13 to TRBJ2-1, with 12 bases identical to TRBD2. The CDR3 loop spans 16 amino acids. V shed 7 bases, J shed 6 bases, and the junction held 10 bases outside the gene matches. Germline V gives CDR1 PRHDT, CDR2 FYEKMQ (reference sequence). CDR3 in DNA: TGTGCCAGCAATCTAGCGGGAGGGCCCCTGGCCAATGAGCAGTTCTTC. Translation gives CASNLAGGPLANEQFF.

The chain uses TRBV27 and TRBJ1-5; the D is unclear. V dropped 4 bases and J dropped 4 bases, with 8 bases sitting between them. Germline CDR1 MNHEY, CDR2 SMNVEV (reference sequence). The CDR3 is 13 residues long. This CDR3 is CASSYTQNQPQHF. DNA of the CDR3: TGTGCCAGCAGTTATACCCAGAATCAGCCCCAGCATTTT.